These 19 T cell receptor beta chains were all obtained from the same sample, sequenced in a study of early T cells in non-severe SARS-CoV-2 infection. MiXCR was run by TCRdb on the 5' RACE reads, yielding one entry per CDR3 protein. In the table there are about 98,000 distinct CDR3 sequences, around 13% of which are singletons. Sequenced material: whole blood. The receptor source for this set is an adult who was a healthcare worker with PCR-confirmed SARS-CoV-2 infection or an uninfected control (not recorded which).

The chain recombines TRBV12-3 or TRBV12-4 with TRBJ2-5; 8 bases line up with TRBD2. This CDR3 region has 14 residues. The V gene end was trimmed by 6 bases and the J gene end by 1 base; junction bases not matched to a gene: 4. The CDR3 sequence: CASRDLAGQETQYF. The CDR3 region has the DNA TGTGCCAGCAGGGACCTAGCGGGCCAAGAGACCCAGTACTTC.

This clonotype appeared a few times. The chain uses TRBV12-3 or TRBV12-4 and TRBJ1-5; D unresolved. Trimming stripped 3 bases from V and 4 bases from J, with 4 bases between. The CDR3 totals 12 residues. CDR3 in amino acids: CASSFLNQPQHF. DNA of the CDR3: TGTGCCAGCAGTTTCCTTAATCAGCCCCAGCATTTT.

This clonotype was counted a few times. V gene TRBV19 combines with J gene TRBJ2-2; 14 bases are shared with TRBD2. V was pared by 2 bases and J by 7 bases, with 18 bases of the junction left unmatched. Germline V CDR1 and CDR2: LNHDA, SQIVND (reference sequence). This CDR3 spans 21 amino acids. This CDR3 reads CASSIFGFGTSGSRKSGELFF. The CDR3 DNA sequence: TGTGCCAGTAGTATATTTGGATTCGGGACTAGCGGGAGTCGCAAGAGCGGGGAGCTGTTTTTT.

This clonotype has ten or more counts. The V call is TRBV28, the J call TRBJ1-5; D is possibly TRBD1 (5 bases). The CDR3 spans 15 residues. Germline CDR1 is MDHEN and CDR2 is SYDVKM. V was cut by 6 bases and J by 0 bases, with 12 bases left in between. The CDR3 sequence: CASSLGHVSNQPQHF. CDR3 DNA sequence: TGTGCCAGCAGCCTCGGACACGTTAGCAATCAGCCCCAGCATTTT.

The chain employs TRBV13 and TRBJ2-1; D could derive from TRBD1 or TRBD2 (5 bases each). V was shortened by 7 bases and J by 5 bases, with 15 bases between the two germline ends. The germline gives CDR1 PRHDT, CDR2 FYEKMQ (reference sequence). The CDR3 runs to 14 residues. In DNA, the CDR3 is TGTGCCAGCACCGCCGGCCGGGGACACAATGAGCAGTTCTTC. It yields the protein CASTAGRGHNEQFF.

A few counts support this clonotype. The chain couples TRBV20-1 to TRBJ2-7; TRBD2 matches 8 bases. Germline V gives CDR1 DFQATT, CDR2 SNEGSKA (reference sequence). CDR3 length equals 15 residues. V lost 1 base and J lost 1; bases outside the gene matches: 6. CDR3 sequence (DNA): TGCAGTGCTAGAGCCCAACTAGCGGAGTCCTACGAGCAGTACTTC. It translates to CSARAQLAESYEQYF.

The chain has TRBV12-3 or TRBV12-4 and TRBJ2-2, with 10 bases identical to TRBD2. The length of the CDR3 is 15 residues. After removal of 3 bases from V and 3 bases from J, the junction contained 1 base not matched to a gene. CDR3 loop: CASSFGLADTGELFF. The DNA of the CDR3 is TGTGCCAGCAGTTTCGGACTAGCGGACACCGGGGAGCTGTTTTTT.

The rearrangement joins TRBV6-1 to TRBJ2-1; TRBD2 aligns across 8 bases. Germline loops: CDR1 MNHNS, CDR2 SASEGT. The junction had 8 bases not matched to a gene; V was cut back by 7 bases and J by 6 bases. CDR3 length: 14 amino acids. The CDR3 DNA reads TGTGCCAGCACTCCCAGCGGGAGCATCAATGAGCAGTTCTTC. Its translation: CASTPSGSINEQFF.

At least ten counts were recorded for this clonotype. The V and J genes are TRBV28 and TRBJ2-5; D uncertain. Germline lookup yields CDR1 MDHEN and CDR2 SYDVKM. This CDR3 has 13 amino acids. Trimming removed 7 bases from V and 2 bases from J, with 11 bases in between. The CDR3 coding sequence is TGTGCCAGCACCCATCCGGCACAAGAGACCCAGTACTTC. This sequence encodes CASTHPAQETQYF.

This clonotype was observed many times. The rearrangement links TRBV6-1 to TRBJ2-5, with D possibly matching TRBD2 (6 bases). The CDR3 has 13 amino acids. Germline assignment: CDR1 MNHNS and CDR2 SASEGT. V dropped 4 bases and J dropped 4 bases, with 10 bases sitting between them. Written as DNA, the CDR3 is TGTGCCAGCAGTGTAGGACTACGAGAGACCCAGTACTTC. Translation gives CASSVGLRETQYF.

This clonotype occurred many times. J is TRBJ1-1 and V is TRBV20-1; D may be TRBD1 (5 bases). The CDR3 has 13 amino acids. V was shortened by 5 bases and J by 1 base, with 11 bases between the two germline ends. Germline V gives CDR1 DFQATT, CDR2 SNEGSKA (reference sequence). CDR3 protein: CSACRQQNTEAFF. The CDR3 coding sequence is TGCAGTGCTTGCCGACAGCAGAACACTGAAGCTTTCTTT.

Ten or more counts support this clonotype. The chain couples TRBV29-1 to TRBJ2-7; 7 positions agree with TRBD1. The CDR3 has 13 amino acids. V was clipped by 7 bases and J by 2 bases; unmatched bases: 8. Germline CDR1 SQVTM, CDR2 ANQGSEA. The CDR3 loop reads CSARTQGAYEQYF. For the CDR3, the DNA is TGCAGCGCCCGAACCCAGGGGGCCTACGAGCAGTACTTC.

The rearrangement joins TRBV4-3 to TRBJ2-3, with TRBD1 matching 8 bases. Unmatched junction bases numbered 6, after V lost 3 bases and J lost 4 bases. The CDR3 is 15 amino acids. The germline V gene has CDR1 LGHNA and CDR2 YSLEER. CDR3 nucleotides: TGCGCCAGCAGCCAGCTGACAGGGGTTGCAGATACGCAGTATTTT. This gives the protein CASSQLTGVADTQYF.

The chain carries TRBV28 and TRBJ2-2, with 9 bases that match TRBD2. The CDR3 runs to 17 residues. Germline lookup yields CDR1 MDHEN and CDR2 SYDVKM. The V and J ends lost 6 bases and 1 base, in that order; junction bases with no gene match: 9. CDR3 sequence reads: CASSPELAGLNTGELFF. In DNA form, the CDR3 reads TGTGCCAGCAGCCCCGAGCTAGCGGGATTGAACACCGGGGAGCTGTTTTTT.

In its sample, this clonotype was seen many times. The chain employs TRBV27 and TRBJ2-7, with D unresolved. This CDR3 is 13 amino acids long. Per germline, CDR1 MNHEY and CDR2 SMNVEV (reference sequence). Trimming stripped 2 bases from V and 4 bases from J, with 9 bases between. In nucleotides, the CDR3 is TGTGCCAGCAGTTTAGGAGACAATTACGAGCAGTACTTC. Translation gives CASSLGDNYEQYF.

The CDR3 sequence is CSASSGTYNSPLHF. In DNA form, the CDR3 reads TGCAGTGCTAGCTCCGGGACGTATAATTCACCCCTCCACTTT. This chain uses TRBV20-1 with TRBJ1-6; D possibly corresponds to TRBD1 (5 bases). The CDR3 length is 14 residues. The V end lost 3 bases, the J end lost 4 bases, and 10 bases lay between the germline ends. Germline V gene sequence: CDR1 DFQATT, CDR2 SNEGSKA (reference sequence).

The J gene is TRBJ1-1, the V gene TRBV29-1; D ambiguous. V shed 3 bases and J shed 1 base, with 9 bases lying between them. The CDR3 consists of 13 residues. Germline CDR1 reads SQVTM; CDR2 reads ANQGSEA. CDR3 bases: TGCAGCGTTGATAATTGGGGGAACACTGAAGCTTTCTTT. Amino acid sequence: CSVDNWGNTEAFF.

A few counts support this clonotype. CDR3 in DNA: TGTGCCAGCTTCAGTGGTAGCGGACCCCCCGACGAGCAGTACTTC. It specifies CASFSGSGPPDEQYF. This chain joins TRBV6-1 and TRBJ2-7, with TRBD2 as a possible D gene (6 bases). CDR1 MNHNS and CDR2 SASEGT come from the germline V gene. The CDR3 consists of 15 residues. The ends were cut back, 8 bases at V and 5 bases at J, with 22 bases in the middle.

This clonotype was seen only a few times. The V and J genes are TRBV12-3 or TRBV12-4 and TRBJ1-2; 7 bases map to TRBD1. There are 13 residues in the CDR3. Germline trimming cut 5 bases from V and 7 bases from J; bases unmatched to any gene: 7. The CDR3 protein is CASSNDRVGGYTF. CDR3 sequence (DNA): TGTGCCAGCAGTAACGACAGGGTTGGTGGCTACACCTTC.